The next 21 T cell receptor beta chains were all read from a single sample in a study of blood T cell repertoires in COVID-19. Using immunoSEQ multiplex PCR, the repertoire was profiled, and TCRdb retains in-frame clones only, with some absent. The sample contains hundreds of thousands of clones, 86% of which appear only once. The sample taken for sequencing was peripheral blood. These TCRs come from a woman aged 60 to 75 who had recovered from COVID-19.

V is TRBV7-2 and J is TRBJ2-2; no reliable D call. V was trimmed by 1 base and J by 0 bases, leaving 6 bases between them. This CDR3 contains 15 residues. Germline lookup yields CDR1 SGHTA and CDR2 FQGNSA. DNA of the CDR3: TGTGCCAGCAGCTTAGGCGCCGCGAACACCGGGGAGCTGTTTTTT. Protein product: CASSLGAANTGELFF.

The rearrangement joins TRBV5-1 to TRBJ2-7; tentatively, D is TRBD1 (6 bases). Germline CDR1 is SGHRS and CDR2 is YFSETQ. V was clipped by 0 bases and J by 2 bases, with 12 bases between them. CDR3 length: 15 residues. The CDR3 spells CASSLGQEMTYEQYF. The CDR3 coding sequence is TGCGCCAGCAGCTTGGGACAGGAGATGACCTACGAGCAGTACTTC.

For the CDR3, the DNA is TGTGCCAGCAGCCCTCCGCAGGGCGCCAGCTACGAGCAGTACTTC. Translated, it gives CASSPPQGASYEQYF. This chain joins TRBV5-4 and TRBJ2-7, with D possibly being TRBD1 (5 bases). Trimming shortened V by 4 bases and J by 3 bases, and 17 bases separated the two germline ends. Germline V gives CDR1 SGHNT, CDR2 YYREEE (reference sequence). The CDR3 sequence is 15 residues long.

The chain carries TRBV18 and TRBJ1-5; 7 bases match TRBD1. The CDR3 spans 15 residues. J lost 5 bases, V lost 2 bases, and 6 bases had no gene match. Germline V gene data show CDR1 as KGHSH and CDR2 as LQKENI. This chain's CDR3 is CASSPAGDRDQPQHF. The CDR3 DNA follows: TGTGCCAGCTCACCAGCCGGTGACAGGGATCAGCCCCAGCATTTT. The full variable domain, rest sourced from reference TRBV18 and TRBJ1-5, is NAGVMQNPRHLVRRRGQEARLRCSPMKGHSHVYWYRQLPEEGLKFMVYLQKENIIDESGMPKERFSAEFPKEGPSILRIQQVVRGDSAAYFCASSPAGDRDQPQHFGDGTRLSIL.

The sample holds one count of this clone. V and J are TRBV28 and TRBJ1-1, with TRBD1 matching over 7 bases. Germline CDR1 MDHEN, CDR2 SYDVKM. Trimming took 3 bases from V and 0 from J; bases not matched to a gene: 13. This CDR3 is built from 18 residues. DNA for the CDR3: TGTGCCAGCAGTTTCCCCCGAAGGGACAGCTTCATGAACACTGAAGCTTTCTTT. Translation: CASSFPRRDSFMNTEAFF.

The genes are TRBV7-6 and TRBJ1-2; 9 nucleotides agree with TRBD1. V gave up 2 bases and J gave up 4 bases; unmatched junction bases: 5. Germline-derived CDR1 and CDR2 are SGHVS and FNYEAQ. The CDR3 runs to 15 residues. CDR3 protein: CASSLRGQGSYGYTF. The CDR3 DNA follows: TGTGCCAGCAGCTTACGGGGACAGGGATCCTATGGCTACACCTTC. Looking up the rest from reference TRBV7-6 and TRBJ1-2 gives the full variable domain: GAGVSQSPRYKVTKRGQDVALRCDPISGHVSLYWYRQALGQGPEFLTYFNYEAQQDKSGLPNDRFSAERPEGSISTLTIQRTEQRDSAMYRCASSLRGQGSYGYTFGSGTRLTVV.

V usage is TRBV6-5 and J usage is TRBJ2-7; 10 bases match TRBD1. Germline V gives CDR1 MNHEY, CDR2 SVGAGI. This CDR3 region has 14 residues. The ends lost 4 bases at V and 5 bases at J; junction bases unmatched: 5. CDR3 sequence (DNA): TGTGCCAGCAGTTTCTGGGACAGGGGCAACGAGCAGTACTTC. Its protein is CASSFWDRGNEQYF.

In DNA, the CDR3 is TGTGCCAGCAGCCTACAGAACACAGATACGCAGTATTTT. This translates into CASSLQNTDTQYF. The chain combines TRBV6-5 with TRBJ2-3; D not certain. This CDR3 is 13 amino acids long. V was clipped by 6 bases and J by 2 bases, with 9 bases between them. Germline CDR1 is MNHEY and CDR2 is SVGAGI.

The chain's CDR3 is CASSPQGYEQYF. The CDR3 nucleotides read TGTGCCAGCAGCCCACAGGGCTACGAGCAGTACTTC. This chain joins TRBV9 and TRBJ2-7; possible D gene TRBD1, 6 bases. With 4 bases removed from V and 3 bases from J, the gap between germline ends came to 8 bases. The CDR3 consists of 12 residues. Germline V lookup: CDR1 SGDLS, CDR2 YYNGEE.

The CDR3 reads CASSALGQYYNEQFF. The CDR3 DNA reads as TGTGCCAGCAGCGCCTTGGGACAGTACTACAATGAGCAGTTCTTC. The V gene is TRBV9, the J gene TRBJ2-1; 7 bases are shared with TRBD1. Germline CDR1 is SGDLS and CDR2 is YYNGEE. The V and J ends lost 3 bases and 3 bases, in that order; junction bases with no gene match: 6. This CDR3 has 15 amino acids.

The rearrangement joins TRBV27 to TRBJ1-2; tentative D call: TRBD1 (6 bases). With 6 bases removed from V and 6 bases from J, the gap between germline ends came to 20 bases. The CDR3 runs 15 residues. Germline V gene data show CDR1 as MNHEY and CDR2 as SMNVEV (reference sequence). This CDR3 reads CASRGVGAGLNGYTF. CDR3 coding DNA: TGTGCCAGCAGGGGGGTGGGGGCAGGACTGAATGGCTACACCTTC.

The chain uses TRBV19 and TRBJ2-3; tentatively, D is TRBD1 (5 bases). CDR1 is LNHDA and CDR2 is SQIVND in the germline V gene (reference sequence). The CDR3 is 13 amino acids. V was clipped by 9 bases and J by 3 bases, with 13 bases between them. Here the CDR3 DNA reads TGTGCCAGCCAAACCCGACAGACAGATACGCAGTATTTT. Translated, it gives CASQTRQTDTQYF.

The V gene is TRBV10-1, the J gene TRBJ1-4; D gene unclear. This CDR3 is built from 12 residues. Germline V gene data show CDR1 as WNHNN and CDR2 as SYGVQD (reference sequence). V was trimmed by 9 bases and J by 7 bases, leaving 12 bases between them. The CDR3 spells CARGGGGEKLFF. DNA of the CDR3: TGCGCCAGGGGAGGAGGAGGTGAAAAACTGTTTTTT.

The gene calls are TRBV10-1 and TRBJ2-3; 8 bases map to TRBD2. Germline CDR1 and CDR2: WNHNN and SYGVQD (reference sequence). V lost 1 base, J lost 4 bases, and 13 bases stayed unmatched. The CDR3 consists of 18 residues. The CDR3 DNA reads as TGCGCCAGCAGTGAGTGGAGGCGGGAGGAGGGTCCGTCAGATACGCAGTATTTT. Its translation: CASSEWRREEGPSDTQYF.

The CDR3 nucleotides read TGTGCCAGCAGCGCGGGACAGGGGTCTCAGCCCCAGCATTTT. It specifies CASSAGQGSQPQHF. This chain uses TRBV7-2 with TRBJ1-5, with 10 bases matching TRBD1. With 5 bases clipped from V and 6 bases from J, the junction kept 4 bases outside the gene matches. CDR1 and CDR2 (germline): SGHTA, FQGNSA. The CDR3 totals 14 residues.

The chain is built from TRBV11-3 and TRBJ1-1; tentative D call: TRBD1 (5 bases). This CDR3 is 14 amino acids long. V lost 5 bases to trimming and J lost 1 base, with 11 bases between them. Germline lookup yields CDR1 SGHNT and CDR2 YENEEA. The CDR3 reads CASSPQGTNTEAFF. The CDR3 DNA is TGTGCCAGCAGCCCCCAGGGAACGAACACTGAAGCTTTCTTT.

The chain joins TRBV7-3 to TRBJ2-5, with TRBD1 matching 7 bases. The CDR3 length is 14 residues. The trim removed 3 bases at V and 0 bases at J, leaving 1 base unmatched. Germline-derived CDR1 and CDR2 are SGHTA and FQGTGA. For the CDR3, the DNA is TGTGCCAGCAGCTTGGGGACAGACCAAGAGACCCAGTACTTC. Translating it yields CASSLGTDQETQYF.

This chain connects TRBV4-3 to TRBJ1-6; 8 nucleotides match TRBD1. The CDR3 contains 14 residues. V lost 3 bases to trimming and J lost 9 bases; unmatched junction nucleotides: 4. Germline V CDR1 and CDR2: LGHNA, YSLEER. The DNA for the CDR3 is TGCGCCAGCAGCCACCTCGGGACAGGTTCACCCCTCCACTTT. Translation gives CASSHLGTGSPLHF.

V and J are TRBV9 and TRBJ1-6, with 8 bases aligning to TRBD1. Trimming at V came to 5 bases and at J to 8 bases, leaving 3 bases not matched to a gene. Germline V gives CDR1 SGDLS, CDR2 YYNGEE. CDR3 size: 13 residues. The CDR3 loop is CASRQGDYSPLHF. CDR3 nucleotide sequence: TGTGCCAGCAGACAGGGGGATTATTCACCCCTCCACTTT.

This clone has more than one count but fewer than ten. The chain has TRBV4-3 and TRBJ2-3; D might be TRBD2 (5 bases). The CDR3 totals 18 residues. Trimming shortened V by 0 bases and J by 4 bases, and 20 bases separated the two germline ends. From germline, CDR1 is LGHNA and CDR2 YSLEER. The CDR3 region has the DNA TGCGCCAGCAGCCAAGACAGGTTAGGACGAGGGCTGTCAGATACGCAGTATTTT. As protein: CASSQDRLGRGLSDTQYF.

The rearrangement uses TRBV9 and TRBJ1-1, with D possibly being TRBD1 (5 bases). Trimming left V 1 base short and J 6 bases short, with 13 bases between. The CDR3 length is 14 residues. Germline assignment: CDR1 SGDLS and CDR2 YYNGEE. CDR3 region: CASSVSGTRAEAFF. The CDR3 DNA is TGTGCCAGCAGCGTATCCGGGACTCGGGCTGAAGCTTTCTTT.